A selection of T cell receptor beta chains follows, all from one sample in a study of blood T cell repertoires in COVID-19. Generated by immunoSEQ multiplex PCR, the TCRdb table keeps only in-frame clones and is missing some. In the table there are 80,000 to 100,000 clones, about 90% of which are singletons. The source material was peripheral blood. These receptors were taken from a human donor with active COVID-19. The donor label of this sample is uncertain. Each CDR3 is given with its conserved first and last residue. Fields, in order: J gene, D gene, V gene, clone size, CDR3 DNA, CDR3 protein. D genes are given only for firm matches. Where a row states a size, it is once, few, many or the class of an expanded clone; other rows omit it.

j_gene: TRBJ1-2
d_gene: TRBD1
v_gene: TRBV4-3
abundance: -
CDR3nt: TGCGCCAGCAGCCGCGGGACAGGTCCTAACTATGGCTACACCTTC
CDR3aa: CASSRGTGPNYGYTF

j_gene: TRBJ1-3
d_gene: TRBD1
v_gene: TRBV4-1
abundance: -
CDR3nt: TGCGCCAGCAGCCACGTACAGGGGGCTGCCGACACCATATATTTT
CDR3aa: CASSHVQGAADTIYF

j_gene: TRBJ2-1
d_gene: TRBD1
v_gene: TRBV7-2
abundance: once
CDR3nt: TGTGCCAGCAGCTTAGTAGGGACAGGGTACAATGAGCAGTTCTTC
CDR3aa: CASSLVGTGYNEQFF

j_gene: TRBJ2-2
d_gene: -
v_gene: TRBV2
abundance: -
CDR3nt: TGTGCCAGCCAAACTCCAGCGGAGAACACCGGGGAGCTGTTTTTT
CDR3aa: CASQTPAENTGELFF

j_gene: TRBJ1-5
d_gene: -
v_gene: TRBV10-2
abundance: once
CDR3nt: TGCGCCAGCAGTGAGGTTGACAGGAATCAGCCCCAGCATTTT
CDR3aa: CASSEVDRNQPQHF

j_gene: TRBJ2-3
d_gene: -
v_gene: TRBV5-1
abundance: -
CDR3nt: TGCGCCAGCAGCCTGGACAGTTCGCAGTATTTT
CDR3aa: CASSLDSSQYF

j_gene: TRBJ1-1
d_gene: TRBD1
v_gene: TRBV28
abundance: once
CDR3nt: TGTGCCAGCAGGCGACAGGGTGGGATTGAAGCTTTCTTT
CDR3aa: CASRRQGGIEAFF

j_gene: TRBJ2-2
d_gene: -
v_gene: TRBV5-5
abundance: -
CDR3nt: TGTGCCAGCAGCTTTCAACAGGGTATTACCGGGGAGCTGTTTTTT
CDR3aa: CASSFQQGITGELFF

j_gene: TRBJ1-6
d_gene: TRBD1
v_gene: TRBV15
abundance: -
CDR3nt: TGTGCCACCAGCAGAGAGCGTGGGCAGGGGGAACCCCTCCACTTT
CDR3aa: CATSRERGQGEPLHF

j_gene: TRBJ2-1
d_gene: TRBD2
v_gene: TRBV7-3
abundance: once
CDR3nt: TGTGCCAGCAGCTTTACGGGGGGGCTTGGTGAGCAGTTCTTC
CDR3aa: CASSFTGGLGEQFF

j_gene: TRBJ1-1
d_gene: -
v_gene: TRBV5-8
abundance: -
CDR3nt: TGTGCCAGCAGCTTGGTTCGTTTAGGCCTAGGGAGGAACACTGAAGCTTTCTTT
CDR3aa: CASSLVRLGLGRNTEAFF

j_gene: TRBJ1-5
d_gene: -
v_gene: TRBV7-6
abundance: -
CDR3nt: TGTGCCAGCAGCTTAGCCCACGGGAGCAATCAGCCCCAGCATTTT
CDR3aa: CASSLAHGSNQPQHF

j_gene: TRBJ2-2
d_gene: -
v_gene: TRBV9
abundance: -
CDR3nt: TGTGCCAGCAGCGCACAACCAGGGAGGACCGGGGAGCTGTTTTTT
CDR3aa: CASSAQPGRTGELFF

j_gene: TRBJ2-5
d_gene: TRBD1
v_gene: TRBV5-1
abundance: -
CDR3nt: TGCGCCAGCAGCCCCGGGACAGCGGCAGAGACCCAGTACTTC
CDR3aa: CASSPGTAAETQYF

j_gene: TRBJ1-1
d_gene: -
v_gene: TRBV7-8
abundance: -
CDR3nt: TGTGCCAGCACCGTCGTTTGGGGTACAGGAAGTCGCACTGAAGCTTTCTTT
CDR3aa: CASTVVWGTGSRTEAFF

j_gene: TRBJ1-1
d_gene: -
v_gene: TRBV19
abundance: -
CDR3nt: TGTGCCAGTATCCCAGGGTGGGGCCCGAGCACTGAAGCTTTCTTT
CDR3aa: CASIPGWGPSTEAFF

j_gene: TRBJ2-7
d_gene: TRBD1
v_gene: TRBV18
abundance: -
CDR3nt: TGTGCCAGCTCACCGGGGACAGGGGCGCGCCAACAGTACTTC
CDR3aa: CASSPGTGARQQYF

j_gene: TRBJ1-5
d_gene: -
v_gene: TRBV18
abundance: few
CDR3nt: TGTGCCAGCTGGGAGGGCCCCCCCCAGCCCCAGCATTTT
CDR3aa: CASWEGPPQPQHF

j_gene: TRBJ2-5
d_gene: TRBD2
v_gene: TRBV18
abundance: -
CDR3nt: TGTGCCAGCTCACCTCTAGCGGGGGGGATCCAAGAGACCCAGTACTTC
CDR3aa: CASSPLAGGIQETQYF

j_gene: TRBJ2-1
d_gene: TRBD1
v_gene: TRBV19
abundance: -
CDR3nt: TGTGCCAGTAGTATAGGAAGCGGTCAGGGGGAGTTCTTC
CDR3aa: CASSIGSGQGEFF

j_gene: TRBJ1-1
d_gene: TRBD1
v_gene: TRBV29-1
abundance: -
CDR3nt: TGCAGCGCTTCAGGGGGTCGGACTGAAGCTTTCTTT
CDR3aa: CSASGGRTEAFF

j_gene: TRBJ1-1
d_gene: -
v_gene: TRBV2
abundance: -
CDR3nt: TGTGCCAGCAGACCGGAATGGGGTCGGGGTGAAGCTTTCTTT
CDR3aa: CASRPEWGRGEAFF

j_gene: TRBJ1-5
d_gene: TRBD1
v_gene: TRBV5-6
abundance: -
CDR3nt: TGTGCCAGCAGCGTGGGACAGGGAAACGGGTACGGTCAGCCCCAGCATTTT
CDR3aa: CASSVGQGNGYGQPQHF

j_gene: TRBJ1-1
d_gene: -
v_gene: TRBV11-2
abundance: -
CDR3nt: TGTGCCAGCAGCCCCGGACGGGGTAGGCACACTGAAGCTTTCTTT
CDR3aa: CASSPGRGRHTEAFF

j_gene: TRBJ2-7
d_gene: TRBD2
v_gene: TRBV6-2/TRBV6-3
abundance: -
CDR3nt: TGTGCCAGCAGTTACCTTAAGCGGGGCCGGTTCTCCTACGAGCAGTACTTC
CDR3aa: CASSYLKRGRFSYEQYF

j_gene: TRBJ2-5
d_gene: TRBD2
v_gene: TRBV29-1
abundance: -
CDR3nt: TGCAGCGTCCGGATGAACTCGGGGGGGGCCCAGTACTTC
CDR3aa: CSVRMNSGGAQYF

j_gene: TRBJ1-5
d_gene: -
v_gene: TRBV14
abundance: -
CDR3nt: TGTGCCAGCAGCCAGGGGCTCAATCAGCCCCAGCATTTT
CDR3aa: CASSQGLNQPQHF

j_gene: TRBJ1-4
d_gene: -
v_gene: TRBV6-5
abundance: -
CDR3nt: TGTGCCAGCAGTCAGACAGGATCGGCTAATGAAAAACTGTTTTTT
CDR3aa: CASSQTGSANEKLFF

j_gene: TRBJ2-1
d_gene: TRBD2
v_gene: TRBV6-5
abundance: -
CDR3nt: TGTGCCAGCAGTTACTCTAGCGGGGGGGCCTTTGAGCAGTTCTTC
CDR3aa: CASSYSSGGAFEQFF

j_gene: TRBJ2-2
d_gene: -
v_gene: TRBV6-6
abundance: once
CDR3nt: TGTGCCAGCAGTTTACAGGGATCCGGGGAGCTGTTTTTT
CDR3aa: CASSLQGSGELFF

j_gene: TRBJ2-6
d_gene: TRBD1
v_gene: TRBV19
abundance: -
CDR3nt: TGTGCCAGTAGTAGCGCCGGGACAGGGTGGTCTGGGGCCAACGTCCTGACTTTC
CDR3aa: CASSSAGTGWSGANVLTF

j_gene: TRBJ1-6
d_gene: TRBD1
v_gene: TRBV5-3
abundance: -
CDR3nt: TGTGCCAGAAGCCCACCTCGGGGGACAGCCAATTCACCCCTCCACTTT
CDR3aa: CARSPPRGTANSPLHF

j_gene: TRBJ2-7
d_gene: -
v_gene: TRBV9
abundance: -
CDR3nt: TGTGCCAGCAGCGTAGGAGGAAGATCCTACGAGCAGTACTTC
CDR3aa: CASSVGGRSYEQYF

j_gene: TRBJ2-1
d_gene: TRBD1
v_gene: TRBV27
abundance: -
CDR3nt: TGTGCCAGCAGTTTAGACAGGGTCTACAATGAGCAGTTCTTC
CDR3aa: CASSLDRVYNEQFF

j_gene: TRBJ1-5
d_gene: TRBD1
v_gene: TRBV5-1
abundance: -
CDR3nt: TGCGCCAGCAGCTTGGGGACAGGGACTAATCAGCCCCAGCATTTT
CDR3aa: CASSLGTGTNQPQHF

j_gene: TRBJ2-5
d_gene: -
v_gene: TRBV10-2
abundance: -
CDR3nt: TGCGCCAGCAGTGAGGTTAGCGGCTTAGGCGAGACCCAGTACTTC
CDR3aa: CASSEVSGLGETQYF

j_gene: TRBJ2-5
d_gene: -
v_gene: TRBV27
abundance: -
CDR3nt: TGTGCCAGCAGCGATGCGCAGGCTGAGACCCAGTACTTC
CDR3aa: CASSDAQAETQYF